One sample yielded the 14 T cell receptor beta chains listed below, sequenced in a study of shared clonotypes between healthy human individuals. Produced via immunoSEQ multiplex PCR; TCRdb's table is partial and in-frame only. The profile shows roughly 2.5 million clones, just over 90% of them singletons. The specimen was naive CD4+ T cells sorted from blood. Subset defined: CD45RA+ positively selected. These receptors were taken from a man aged 18 to 35 in good health.

This clone occurred a few times. The rearrangement uses TRBV28 and TRBJ1-2; D is unresolved. Germline loops: CDR1 MDHEN, CDR2 SYDVKM. The CDR3 loop spans 11 amino acids. V lost 7 bases, J lost 5 bases, and 8 bases lay in between. The CDR3 loop reads CASMGFYGYTF. CDR3 DNA: TGTGCCAGCATGGGGTTTTATGGCTACACCTTC.

The chain combines TRBV5-1 with TRBJ1-1, with D possibly matching TRBD1 (5 bases). Per the germline V gene, CDR1 is SGHRS and CDR2 is YFSETQ. The CDR3 totals 15 residues. V was pared by 4 bases and J by 0 bases, with 13 bases between. This CDR3 is CASSITGLLNTEAFF. The CDR3 bases are TGCGCCAGCAGCATCACGGGACTCCTGAACACTGAAGCTTTCTTT.

The chain employs TRBV30 and TRBJ2-6; D is possibly TRBD1 or TRBD2 (5 bases each). Germline-derived CDR1 and CDR2 are GTSNPN and SVGIG (reference sequence). This CDR3 comprises 16 residues. Trimming removed 0 bases at V and 2 bases at J, with 11 bases between. CDR3 sequence (DNA): TGTGCCTGGAGTGTGGGACGTGGCGCTGGGGCCAACGTCCTGACTTTC. This codes for CAWSVGRGAGANVLTF.

The chain couples TRBV21-1 to TRBJ2-1; whether TRBD1, the table's D call, matches the DNA was not checked. TRBV21-1 is a documented pseudogene. There are 16 residues in the CDR3. The CDR3 region is CASGDRDTEYSNEQFF. The CDR3 region has the DNA TGTGCCAGCGGAGATCGGGACACAGAATACTCCAATGAGCAGTTCTTC.

The chain employs TRBV6-1 and TRBJ1-5; D is unresolved. The CDR3 is made up of 16 amino acids. Germline loops: CDR1 MNHNS, CDR2 SASEGT. V lost 4 bases, J lost 0 bases, and 13 bases lay in between. The DNA for the CDR3 is TGTGCCAGCAGTGCAAGGCCAGACTATAGCAATCAGCCCCAGCATTTT. This translates into CASSARPDYSNQPQHF.

The genes are TRBV4-1 and TRBJ2-3; TRBD2 matches at 8 bases. Per the germline V gene, CDR1 is MGHRA and CDR2 is YSYEKL. The trim removed 4 bases at V and 0 bases at J, leaving 9 bases unmatched. The CDR3 runs 17 residues. The CDR3 DNA reads TGCGCCAGCAGCCGCGGGGGGTACCTCCCTAGCACAGATACGCAGTATTTT. This codes for CASSRGGYLPSTDTQYF.

This chain connects TRBV5-4 to TRBJ2-2, with 7 bases identical to TRBD2. V lost 1 base and J lost 0; bases outside the gene matches: 6. The length of the CDR3 is 17 residues. In germline, CDR1 is SGHNT, CDR2 YYREEE (reference sequence). CDR3 nucleotide sequence: TGTGCCAGCAGCTTGTCCGAGGGACTACCGAACACCGGGGAGCTGTTTTTT. It translates to CASSLSEGLPNTGELFF.

This clone was found once. V is TRBV10-3 and J is TRBJ2-7; a possible D gene is TRBD2 (5 bases). There are 13 residues in the CDR3. The V end lost 6 bases, the J end lost 2 bases, and 11 bases lay between the germline ends. CDR1 ENHRY and CDR2 SYGVKD come from the germline V gene. The CDR3 sequence is CAIRRTATYEQYF. CDR3 bases: TGTGCCATCAGGAGGACTGCTACCTACGAGCAGTACTTC.

The V call is TRBV5-1, the J call TRBJ2-1; TRBD2 agrees at 11 bases. This CDR3 spans 17 amino acids. The germline CDR1 and CDR2 sequences are SGHRS and YFSETQ. V shed 4 bases and J 4 bases; nucleotides not matched to a gene: 10. The CDR3 spells CASSRGAGTSGYNEQFF. DNA for the CDR3: TGCGCCAGCAGCAGGGGTGCCGGGACTAGCGGTTACAATGAGCAGTTCTTC.

This clone appeared once. The chain recombines TRBV7-2 with TRBJ2-3; D might be TRBD2 (6 bases). This CDR3 comprises 17 residues. V lost 4 bases and J 5 bases, leaving 22 bases between the germline ends. Germline V gene lookup returns CDR1 SGHTA and CDR2 FQGNSA. Here the CDR3 DNA reads TGTGCCAGCAGCTCCTCCCCGGACTACTTCGCGGTAGATACGCAGTATTTT. Translation gives CASSSSPDYFAVDTQYF.

The CDR3 loop is CASSLPGLALSYNEQFF. For the CDR3, the DNA is TGTGCCAGCTCACTTCCGGGACTAGCGCTCTCCTACAATGAGCAGTTCTTC. The V and J genes are TRBV18 and TRBJ2-1, with 10 nucleotides matching TRBD2. This CDR3 is built from 17 residues. With V trimmed by 4 bases and J by 0 bases, 6 bases remained unmatched. Per the germline V gene, CDR1 is KGHSH and CDR2 is LQKENI.

The J gene is TRBJ2-5, the V gene TRBV11-2; D is undetermined. The tail of the sequence fits TRBJ2-7 better, so the J call may be wrong. The CDR3 extends over 13 amino acids. Looked up from germline, CDR1 is SGHAT and CDR2 is FQNNGV. The CDR3 protein is CASSLGARGEQYF. DNA for the CDR3: TGTGCCAGCAGCTTAGGAGCAAGAGGCGAGCAGTACTTC.

This chain joins TRBV7-9 and TRBJ2-6; unclear D gene. The CDR3 totals 15 residues. Germline CDR1 SEHNR, CDR2 FQNEAQ (reference sequence). Trimming removed 5 bases from V and 2 bases from J, with 10 bases in between. CDR3 sequence (DNA): TGTGCCAGCAGCCGTATATTCACTGGGGCCAACGTCCTGACTTTC. As protein: CASSRIFTGANVLTF.

The V gene is TRBV10-2, the J gene TRBJ2-5; weak D call: TRBD1 (5 bases). Germline values: CDR1 WSHSY, CDR2 SAAADI. CDR3 length equals 13 residues. The ends were cut back, 9 bases at V and 3 bases at J, with 14 bases in the middle. As DNA, the CDR3 is TGCGCCAGTCTAAGGGGTAGGAAAGAGACCCAGTACTTC. It codes for CASLRGRKETQYF.